This T cell receptor (beta chain) was documented in a study of T cells in localized non-small cell lung cancer. Measured with immunoSEQ multiplex PCR; TCRdb has only the in-frame clones, and not every one. Altogether around 3,600 clones are present, 30% to 35% being singletons, with the ten largest covering about 7.1%. In this sample, this clone turned up a few times. V dropped 4 bases and J dropped 5 bases, with 15 bases sitting between them. This CDR3 has 15 amino acids. The germline gives CDR1 MDHEN, CDR2 SYDVKM. The source is a woman aged 40 to 75 with stage I lung adenocarcinoma. The chain uses TRBV28 and TRBJ1-5; D unresolved. The sequenced sample was normal lung tissue next to the tumor, obtained before any cancer treatment. DNA of the CDR3: TGTGCCAGCAGTTCCCCTTGGGAGCAATATCAGCCCCAGCATTTT. Its protein product is CASSSPWEQYQPQHF.